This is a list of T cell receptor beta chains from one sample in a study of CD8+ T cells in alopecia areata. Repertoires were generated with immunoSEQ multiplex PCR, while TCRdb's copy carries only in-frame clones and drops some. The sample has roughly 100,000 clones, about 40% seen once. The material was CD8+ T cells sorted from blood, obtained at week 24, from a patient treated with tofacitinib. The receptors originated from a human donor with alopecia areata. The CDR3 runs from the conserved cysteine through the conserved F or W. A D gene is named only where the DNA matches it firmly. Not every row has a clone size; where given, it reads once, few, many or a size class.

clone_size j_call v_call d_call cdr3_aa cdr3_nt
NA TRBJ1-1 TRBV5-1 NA CASNLDSLNTEAFF TGCGCCAGCAACTTGGACAGCTTAAACACTGAAGCTTTCTTT
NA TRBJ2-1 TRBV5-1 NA CASSLFTSNEQFF TGCGCCAGCAGCTTGTTCACTAGCAATGAGCAGTTCTTC
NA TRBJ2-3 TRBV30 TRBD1 CAWGTGASTDTQYF TGTGCCTGGGGGACAGGAGCTAGCACAGATACGCAGTATTTT
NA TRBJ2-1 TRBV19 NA CASSIAHGGYNEQFF TGTGCCAGTAGTATAGCACACGGAGGGTACAATGAGCAGTTCTTC
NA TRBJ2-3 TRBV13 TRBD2 CASSFPSGGNPDTQYF TGTGCCAGCAGCTTCCCCAGCGGGGGGAACCCAGATACGCAGTATTTT
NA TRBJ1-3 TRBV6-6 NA CASTREISGNTIYF TGTGCCAGCACCCGTGAGATCTCTGGAAACACCATATATTTT
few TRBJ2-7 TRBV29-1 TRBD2 CSVGRGGKGEQYF TGCAGCGTAGGCCGGGGGGGGAAAGGCGAGCAGTACTTC
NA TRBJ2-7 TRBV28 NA CASSGVWQSYEQYF TGTGCCAGCAGCGGAGTGTGGCAATCCTACGAGCAGTACTTC
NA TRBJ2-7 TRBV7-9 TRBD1 CATKQGASYEQYF TGTGCCACTAAGCAGGGGGCCTCCTACGAGCAGTACTTC
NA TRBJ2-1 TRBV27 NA CASGLAYNEQFF TGTGCCAGTGGCCTCGCCTACAATGAGCAGTTCTTC
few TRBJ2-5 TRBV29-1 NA CSATWGRGVLETQYF TGCAGCGCTACATGGGGAAGGGGCGTACTGGAGACCCAGTACTTC
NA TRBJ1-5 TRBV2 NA CASSGPGYDQPQHF TGTGCCAGCAGTGGTCCAGGGTATGATCAGCCCCAGCATTTT
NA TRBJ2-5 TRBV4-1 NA CASSQQGQETQYF TGCGCCAGCAGCCAACAGGGGCAAGAGACCCAGTACTTC
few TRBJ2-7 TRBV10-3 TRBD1 CAISPGQGPYEQYF TGTGCCATCAGCCCGGGACAGGGTCCCTACGAGCAGTACTTC
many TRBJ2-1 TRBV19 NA CASSIVGRVRGSVDEQFF TGTGCCAGTAGTATCGTCGGCAGGGTAAGAGGTAGCGTGGATGAGCAGTTCTTC
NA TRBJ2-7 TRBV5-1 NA CASSLAYEQYF TGCGCCAGCAGCTTGGCCTACGAGCAGTACTTC
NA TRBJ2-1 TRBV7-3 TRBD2 CASSLLAYPSGGNEQFF TGTGCCAGCAGCTTGTTAGCGTACCCCTCCGGGGGGAATGAGCAGTTCTTC
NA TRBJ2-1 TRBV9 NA CASSVTGHPRGAYNEQFF TGTGCCAGCAGCGTGACAGGACACCCCAGGGGCGCCTACAATGAGCAGTTCTTC
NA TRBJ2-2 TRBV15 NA CALQNAGELFF TGTGCCCTACAGAACGCCGGGGAGCTGTTTTTT
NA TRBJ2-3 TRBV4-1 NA CASSQVRESDTQYF TGCGCCAGCAGCCAAGTTAGGGAATCGGATACGCAGTATTTT
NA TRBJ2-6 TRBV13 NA CASSLVRGRAGANVLTF TGTGCCAGCAGCTTAGTTAGGGGACGGGCTGGGGCCAACGTCCTGACTTTC
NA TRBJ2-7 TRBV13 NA CASSLVPRSVGEQYF TGTGCCAGCAGCTTAGTCCCCCGGTCCGTCGGCGAGCAGTACTTC
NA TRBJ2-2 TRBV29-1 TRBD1 CSAGGRRGTGELFF TGCAGCGCAGGGGGCCGAAGAGGCACCGGGGAGCTGTTTTTT
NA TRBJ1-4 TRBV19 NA CASMTGCEKLFF TGTGCCAGTATGACGGGGTGTGAAAAACTGTTTTTT
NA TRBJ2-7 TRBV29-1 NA CSVGGEAGYEQYF TGCAGCGTTGGAGGCGAGGCGGGCTACGAGCAGTACTTC
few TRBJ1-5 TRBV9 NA CASSVGGMADTDQPQHF TGTGCCAGCAGCGTAGGGGGAATGGCGGACACCGATCAGCCCCAGCATTTT
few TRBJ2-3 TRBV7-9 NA CASSPSGLHTDTQYF TGTGCCAGCAGCCCTTCGGGACTCCACACAGATACGCAGTATTTT
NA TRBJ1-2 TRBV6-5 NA CASSYSPGFYGYTF TGTGCCAGCAGTTACTCACCAGGGTTCTATGGCTACACCTTC
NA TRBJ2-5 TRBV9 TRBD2 CASSDTSAQETQYF TGTGCCAGCAGCGACACTAGCGCGCAAGAGACCCAGTACTTC
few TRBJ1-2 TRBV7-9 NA CASRPGVGDGYTF TGTGCCAGCAGACCTGGGGTGGGGGATGGCTACACCTTC
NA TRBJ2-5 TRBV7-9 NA CASSSPPMGETQYF TGTGCCAGCAGCTCCCCGCCTATGGGAGAGACCCAGTACTTC
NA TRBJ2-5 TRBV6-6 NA CASISLRQEVETQYF TGTGCCAGCATCTCACTAAGACAGGAGGTGGAGACCCAGTACTTC